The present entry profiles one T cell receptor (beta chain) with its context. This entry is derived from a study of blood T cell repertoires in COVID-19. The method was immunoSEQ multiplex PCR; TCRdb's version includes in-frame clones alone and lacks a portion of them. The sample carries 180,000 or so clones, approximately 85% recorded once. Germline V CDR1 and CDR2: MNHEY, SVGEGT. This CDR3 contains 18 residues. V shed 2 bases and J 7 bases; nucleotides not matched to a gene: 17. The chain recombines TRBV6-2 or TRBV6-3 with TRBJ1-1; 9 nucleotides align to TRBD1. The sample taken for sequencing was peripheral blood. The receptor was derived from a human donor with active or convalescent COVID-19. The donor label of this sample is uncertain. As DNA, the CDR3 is TGTGCCAGCAGTTACAGATCCGGGACAGGGCCCTGGAGCGGTGAAGCTTTCTTT. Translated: CASSYRSGTGPWSGEAFF.